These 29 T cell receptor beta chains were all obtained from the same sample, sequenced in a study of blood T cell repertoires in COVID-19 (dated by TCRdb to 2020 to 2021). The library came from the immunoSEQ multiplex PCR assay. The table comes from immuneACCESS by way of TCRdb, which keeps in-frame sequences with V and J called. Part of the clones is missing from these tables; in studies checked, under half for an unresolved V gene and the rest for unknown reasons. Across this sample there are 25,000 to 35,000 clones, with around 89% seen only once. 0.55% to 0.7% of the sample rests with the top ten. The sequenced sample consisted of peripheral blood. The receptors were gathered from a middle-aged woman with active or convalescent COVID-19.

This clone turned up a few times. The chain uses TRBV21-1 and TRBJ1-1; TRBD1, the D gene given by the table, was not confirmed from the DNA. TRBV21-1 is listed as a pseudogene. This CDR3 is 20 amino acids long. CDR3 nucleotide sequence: TGTGCCAGCAGCAAACCCAGAGGGCGACAGGGGAAGGACCCGAACACTGAAGCTTTCTTT. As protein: CASSKPRGRQGKDPNTEAFF.

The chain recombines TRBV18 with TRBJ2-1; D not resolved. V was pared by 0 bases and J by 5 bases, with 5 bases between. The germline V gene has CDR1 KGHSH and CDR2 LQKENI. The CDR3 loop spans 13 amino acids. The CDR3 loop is CASSPPIDNEQFF. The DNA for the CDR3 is TGTGCCAGCTCACCACCGATAGACAATGAGCAGTTCTTC.

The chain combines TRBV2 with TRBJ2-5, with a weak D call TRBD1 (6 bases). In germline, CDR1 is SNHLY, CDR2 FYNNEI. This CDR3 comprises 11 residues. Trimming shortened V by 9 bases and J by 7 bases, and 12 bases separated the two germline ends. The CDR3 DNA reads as TGTGCCAGACAGACAGGCTGGACCCAGTACTTC. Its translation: CARQTGWTQYF.

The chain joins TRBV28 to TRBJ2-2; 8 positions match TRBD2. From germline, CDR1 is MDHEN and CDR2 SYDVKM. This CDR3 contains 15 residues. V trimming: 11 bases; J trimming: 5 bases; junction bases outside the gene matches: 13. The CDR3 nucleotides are TGTGCCTCCCAAAGAGCGGGAGTTAGTACCGGGGAGCTGTTTTTT. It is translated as CASQRAGVSTGELFF.

The CDR3 DNA sequence: TGTGCCAGCAGCCAGACGCCGAGGCCAACTAATGAAAAACTGTTTTTT. Its translation: CASSQTPRPTNEKLFF. The gene calls are TRBV7-2 and TRBJ1-4; D remains ambiguous. Trimming shortened V by 5 bases and J by 0 bases, and 13 bases separated the two germline ends. There are 16 residues in the CDR3. Germline V gives CDR1 SGHTA, CDR2 FQGNSA.

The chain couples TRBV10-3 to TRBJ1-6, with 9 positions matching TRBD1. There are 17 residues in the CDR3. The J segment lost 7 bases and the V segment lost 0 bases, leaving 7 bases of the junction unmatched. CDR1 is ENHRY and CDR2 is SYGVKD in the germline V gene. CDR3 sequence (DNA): TGTGCCATCAGTGAGTCCATTCCCGGGACAGGGAATTCACCCCTCCACTTT. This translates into CAISESIPGTGNSPLHF.

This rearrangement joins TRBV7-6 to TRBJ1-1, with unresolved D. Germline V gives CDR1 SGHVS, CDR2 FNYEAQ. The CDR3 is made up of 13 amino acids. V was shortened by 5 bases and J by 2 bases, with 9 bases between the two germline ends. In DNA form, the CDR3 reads TGTGCCAGCAGCACCCAGACAAACACTGAAGCTTTCTTT. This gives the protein CASSTQTNTEAFF.

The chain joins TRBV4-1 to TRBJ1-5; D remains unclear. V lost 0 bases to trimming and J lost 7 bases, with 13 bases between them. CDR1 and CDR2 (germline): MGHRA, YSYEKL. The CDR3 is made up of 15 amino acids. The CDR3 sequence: CASSQDLAPLQPQHF. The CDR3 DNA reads TGCGCCAGCAGCCAAGATTTGGCCCCTCTGCAGCCCCAGCATTTT.

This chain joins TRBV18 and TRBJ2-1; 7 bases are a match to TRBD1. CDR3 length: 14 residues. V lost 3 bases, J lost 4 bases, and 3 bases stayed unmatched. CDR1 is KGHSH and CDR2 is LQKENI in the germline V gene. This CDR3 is CASSPGDRYNEQFF. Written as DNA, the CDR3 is TGTGCCAGCTCACCGGGGGACAGATACAATGAGCAGTTCTTC.

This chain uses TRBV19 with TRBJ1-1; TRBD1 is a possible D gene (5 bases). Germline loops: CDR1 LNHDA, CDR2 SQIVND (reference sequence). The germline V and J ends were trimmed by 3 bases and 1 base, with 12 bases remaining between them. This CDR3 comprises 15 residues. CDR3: CASSMQWGENTEAFF. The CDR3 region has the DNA TGTGCCAGTAGTATGCAATGGGGGGAGAACACTGAAGCTTTCTTT.

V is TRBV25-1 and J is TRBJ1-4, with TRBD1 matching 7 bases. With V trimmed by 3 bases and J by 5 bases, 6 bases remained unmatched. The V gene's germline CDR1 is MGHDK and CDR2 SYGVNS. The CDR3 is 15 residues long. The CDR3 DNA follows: TGTGCCAGCAGTGACGACAGGGACGTCAATGAAAAACTGTTTTTT. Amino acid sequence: CASSDDRDVNEKLFF.

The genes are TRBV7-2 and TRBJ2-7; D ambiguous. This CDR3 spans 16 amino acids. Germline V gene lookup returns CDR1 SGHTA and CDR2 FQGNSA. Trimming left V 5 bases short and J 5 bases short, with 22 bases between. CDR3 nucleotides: TGTGCCAGCAGCCCCGCCCCCCCGCGAAGAAGTCACGAGCAGTACTTC. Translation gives CASSPAPPRRSHEQYF. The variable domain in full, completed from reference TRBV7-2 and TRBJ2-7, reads GAGVSQSPSNKVTEKGKDVELRCDPISGHTALYWYRQSLGQGLEFLIYFQGNSAPDKSGLPSDRFSAERTGGSVSTLTIQRTQQEDSAVYLCASSPAPPRRSHEQYFGPGTRLTVT.

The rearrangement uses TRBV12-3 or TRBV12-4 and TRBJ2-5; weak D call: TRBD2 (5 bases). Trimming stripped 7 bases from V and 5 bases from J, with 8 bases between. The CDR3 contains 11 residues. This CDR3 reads CASKGGETQYF. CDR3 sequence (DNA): TGTGCCAGCAAAGGCGGGGAGACCCAGTACTTC.

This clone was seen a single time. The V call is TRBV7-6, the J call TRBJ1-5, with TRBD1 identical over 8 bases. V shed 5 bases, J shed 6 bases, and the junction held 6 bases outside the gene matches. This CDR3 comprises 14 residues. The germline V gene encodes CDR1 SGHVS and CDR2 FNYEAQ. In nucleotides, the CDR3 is TGTGCCAGCAGCCCCCCAGGGGGCGGTCAGCCCCAGCATTTT. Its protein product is CASSPPGGGQPQHF.

The CDR3 sequence is CARSPGLARTDTQYF. The CDR3 region has the DNA TGTGCCAGAAGCCCGGGACTAGCGCGGACAGATACGCAGTATTTT. The rearrangement links TRBV5-3 to TRBJ2-3, with 10 nucleotides matching TRBD2. TRBV5-3 is annotated as an ORF whose role is uncertain. V lost 4 bases, J lost 3 bases, and 5 bases stayed unmatched. CDR3 length: 15 amino acids.

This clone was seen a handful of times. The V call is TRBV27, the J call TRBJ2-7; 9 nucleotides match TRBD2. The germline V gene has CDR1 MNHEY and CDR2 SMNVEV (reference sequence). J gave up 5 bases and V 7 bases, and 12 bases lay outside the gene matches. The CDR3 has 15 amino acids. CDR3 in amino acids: CASKPPGLASHEQYF. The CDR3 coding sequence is TGTGCCAGCAAACCTCCGGGACTAGCTTCCCACGAGCAGTACTTC.

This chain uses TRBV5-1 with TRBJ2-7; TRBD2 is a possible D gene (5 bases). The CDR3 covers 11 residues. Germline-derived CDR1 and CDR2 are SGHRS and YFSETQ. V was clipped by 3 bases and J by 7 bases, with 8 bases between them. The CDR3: CASSSTGEQYF. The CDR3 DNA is TGCGCCAGCAGCTCCACGGGGGAGCAGTACTTC.

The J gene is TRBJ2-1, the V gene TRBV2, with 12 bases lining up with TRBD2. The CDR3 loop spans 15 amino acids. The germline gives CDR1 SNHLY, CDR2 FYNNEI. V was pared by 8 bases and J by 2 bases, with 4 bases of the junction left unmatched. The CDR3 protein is CASVGTSGPYNEQFF. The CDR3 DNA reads TGTGCCAGCGTCGGGACTAGCGGGCCCTACAATGAGCAGTTCTTC.

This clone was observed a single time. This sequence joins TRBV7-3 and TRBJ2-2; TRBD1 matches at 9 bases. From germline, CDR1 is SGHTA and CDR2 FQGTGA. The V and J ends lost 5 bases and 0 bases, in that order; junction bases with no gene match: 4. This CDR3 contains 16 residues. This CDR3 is CASSPGQGPNTGELFF. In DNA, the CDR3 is TGTGCCAGCAGCCCAGGACAGGGGCCGAACACCGGGGAGCTGTTTTTT.

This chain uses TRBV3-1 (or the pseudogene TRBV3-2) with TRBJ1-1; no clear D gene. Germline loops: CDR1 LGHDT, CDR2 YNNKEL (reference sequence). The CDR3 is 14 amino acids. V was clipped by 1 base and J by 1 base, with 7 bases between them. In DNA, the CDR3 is TGTGCCAGCAGCCAAGCGGGAAGGAACACTGAAGCTTTCTTT. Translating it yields CASSQAGRNTEAFF.

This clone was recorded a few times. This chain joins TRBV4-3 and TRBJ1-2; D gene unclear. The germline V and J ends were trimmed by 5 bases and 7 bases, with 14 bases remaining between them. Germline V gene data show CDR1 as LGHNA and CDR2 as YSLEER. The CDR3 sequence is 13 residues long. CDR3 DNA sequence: TGCGCCAGCAGCAAAACGTTCGAGGGTGGCTACACCTTC. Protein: CASSKTFEGGYTF.

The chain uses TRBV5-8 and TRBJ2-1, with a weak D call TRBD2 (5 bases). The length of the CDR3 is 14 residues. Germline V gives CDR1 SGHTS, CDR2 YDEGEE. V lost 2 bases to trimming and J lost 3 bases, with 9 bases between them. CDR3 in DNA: TGTGCCAGCAGCTTTTCGGGATTCTACAATGAGCAGTTCTTC. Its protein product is CASSFSGFYNEQFF.

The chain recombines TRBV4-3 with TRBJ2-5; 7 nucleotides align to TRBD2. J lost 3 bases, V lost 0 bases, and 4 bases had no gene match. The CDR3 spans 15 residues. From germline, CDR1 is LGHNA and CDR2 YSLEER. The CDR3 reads CASSQDPRGEETQYF. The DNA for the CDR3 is TGCGCCAGCAGCCAAGACCCCCGGGGGGAAGAGACCCAGTACTTC.

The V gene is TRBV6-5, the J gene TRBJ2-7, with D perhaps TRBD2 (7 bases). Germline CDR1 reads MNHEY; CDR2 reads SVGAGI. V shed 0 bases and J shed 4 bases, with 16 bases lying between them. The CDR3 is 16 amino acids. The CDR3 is CASSYSKGGNGYEQYF. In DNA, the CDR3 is TGTGCCAGCAGTTACTCGAAGGGGGGGAATGGTTACGAGCAGTACTTC.

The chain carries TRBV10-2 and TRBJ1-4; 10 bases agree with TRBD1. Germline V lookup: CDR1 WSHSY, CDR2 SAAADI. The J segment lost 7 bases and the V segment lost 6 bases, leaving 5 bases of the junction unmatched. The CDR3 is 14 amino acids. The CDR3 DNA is TGCGCCAGCAGGACAGGGGGCTATAGTGAAAAACTGTTTTTT. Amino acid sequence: CASRTGGYSEKLFF.

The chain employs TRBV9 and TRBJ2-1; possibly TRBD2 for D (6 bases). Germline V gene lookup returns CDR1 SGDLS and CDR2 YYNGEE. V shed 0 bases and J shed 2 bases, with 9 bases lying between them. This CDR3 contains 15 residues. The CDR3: CASSVGSGTYNEQFF. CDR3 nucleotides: TGTGCCAGCAGCGTAGGTAGCGGAACCTACAATGAGCAGTTCTTC.

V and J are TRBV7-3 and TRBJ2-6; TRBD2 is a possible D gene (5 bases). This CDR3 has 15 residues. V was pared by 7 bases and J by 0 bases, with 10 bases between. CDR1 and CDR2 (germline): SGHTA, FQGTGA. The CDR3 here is CASTPGSSGANVLTF. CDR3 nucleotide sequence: TGTGCCAGCACCCCGGGGAGCTCTGGGGCCAACGTCCTGACTTTC.

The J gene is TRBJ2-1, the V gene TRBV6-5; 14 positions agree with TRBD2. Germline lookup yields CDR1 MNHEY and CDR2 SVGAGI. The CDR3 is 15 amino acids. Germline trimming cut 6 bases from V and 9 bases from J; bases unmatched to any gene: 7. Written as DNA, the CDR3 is TGTGCCAGCAGGGCGACTAGCGGGAGGGTTGGTGAGCAGTTCTTC. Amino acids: CASRATSGRVGEQFF.

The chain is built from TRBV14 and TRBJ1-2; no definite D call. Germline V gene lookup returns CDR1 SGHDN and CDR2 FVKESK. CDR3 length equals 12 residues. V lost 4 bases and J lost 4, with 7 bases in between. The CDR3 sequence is CASSRETYGYTF. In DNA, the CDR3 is TGTGCCAGCAGCCGGGAGACCTATGGCTACACCTTC.